The next 25 T cell receptor beta chains were all read from a single sample in a study of identical twins. MiXCR, applied by TCRdb to the 5' RACE reads, yields one record per CDR3 protein. The sample lists a few hundred thousand distinct CDR3 sequences, about 8.3% occurring once. The data were also submitted as part of a second study, on yellow fever vaccine responses in identical twins.

The material sequenced was memory (CD45RO+) T cells sorted from blood. The receptors stem from a woman between 18 and 30 years old in good health.

This clonotype turned up a few times. V is TRBV21-1 and J is TRBJ2-1. TRBV21-1 is a known pseudogene. The CDR3 sequence is 18 residues long. CDR3 residues: CASSKPRNRSGSYNEQFF. For the CDR3, the DNA is TGTGCCAGCAGCAAACCGAGGAACAGATCAGGCTCCTACAATGAGCAGTTCTTC.

This clonotype was seen ten or more times. This chain uses TRBV5-1 with TRBJ2-3, with D unclear. The ends were cut back, 5 bases at V and 2 bases at J, with 12 bases in the middle. In germline, CDR1 is SGHRS, CDR2 YFSETQ. CDR3 length: 14 amino acids. CDR3 protein: CASSPSANTDTQYF. The CDR3 nucleotides read TGCGCCAGCAGTCCCTCAGCGAACACAGATACGCAGTATTTT.

This clonotype was found many times. The chain employs TRBV7-9 and TRBJ2-1, with D possibly being TRBD1 (5 bases). The CDR3 is made up of 15 amino acids. The germline CDR1 and CDR2 sequences are SEHNR and FQNEAQ (reference sequence). V was cut by 2 bases and J by 4 bases, with 12 bases left in between. The CDR3 region is CASSLPGLWYNEQFF. For the CDR3, the DNA is TGTGCCAGCAGCTTACCAGGGCTATGGTACAATGAGCAGTTCTTC.

This clonotype was picked up many times. The rearrangement uses TRBV28 and TRBJ2-1; 8 bases map to TRBD2. V lost 5 bases, J lost 1 base, and 16 bases stayed unmatched. The CDR3 loop spans 19 amino acids. The germline gives CDR1 MDHEN, CDR2 SYDVKM. This CDR3 reads CASSPPLVGGVFSYNEQFF. In nucleotides, the CDR3 is TGTGCCAGCAGTCCCCCCCTGGTCGGGGGGGTCTTTTCCTACAATGAGCAGTTCTTC.

This clonotype was seen ten or more times. J is TRBJ2-7 and V is TRBV4-1, with TRBD2 identical over 7 bases. The J segment lost 6 bases and the V segment lost 3 bases, leaving 8 bases of the junction unmatched. The CDR3 runs to 14 residues. CDR1 and CDR2 (germline): MGHRA, YSYEKL. The CDR3 protein is CASSHLVREIEQYF. The CDR3 DNA is TGCGCCAGCAGCCACCTGGTGCGGGAGATCGAGCAGTACTTC.

This clonotype was observed at least ten times. The J gene is TRBJ2-1, the V gene TRBV15; 11 positions match TRBD2. With 8 bases clipped from V and 1 base from J, the junction kept 4 bases outside the gene matches. The length of the CDR3 is 15 residues. Germline V lookup: CDR1 LNHNV, CDR2 YYDKDF (reference sequence). Written as DNA, the CDR3 is TGTGCCACCGGTAGCGGGAGGGAATCCTACAATGAGCAGTTCTTC. This translates into CATGSGRESYNEQFF.

V usage is TRBV25-1 and J usage is TRBJ2-3; 10 bases fit TRBD1. This CDR3 contains 18 residues. The junction had 10 bases not matched to a gene; V was cut back by 4 bases and J by 0 bases. Germline loops: CDR1 MGHDK, CDR2 SYGVNS. This chain's CDR3 is CASSVGTGAPPSTDTQYF. The DNA for the CDR3 is TGTGCCAGCAGTGTCGGGACAGGGGCTCCGCCTAGCACAGATACGCAGTATTTT.

This clonotype has just a few counts. This chain links TRBV6-5 with TRBJ1-1; no reliable D call. The V end lost 0 bases, the J end lost 8 bases, and 13 bases lay between the germline ends. Germline loops: CDR1 MNHEY, CDR2 SVGAGI. The CDR3 totals 14 residues. The CDR3 region has the DNA TGTGCCAGCAGTTACTCGAGGTGGCAGGAAGAAGCTTTCTTT. Its translation: CASSYSRWQEEAFF.

This clonotype was detected ten times or more. The chain links TRBV28 to TRBJ2-3; TRBD2 aligns across 7 bases. In germline, CDR1 is MDHEN, CDR2 SYDVKM. The V gene end was trimmed by 1 base and the J gene end by 3 bases; junction bases not matched to a gene: 4. The CDR3 spans 15 residues. This CDR3 reads CASSLSQRGTDTQYF. The CDR3 DNA follows: TGTGCCAGCAGTTTATCCCAGCGGGGAACAGATACGCAGTATTTT. Complete variable domain (other parts from reference TRBV28 and TRBJ2-3): DVKVTQSSRYLVKRTGEKVFLECVQDMDHENMFWYRQDPGLGLRLIYFSYDVKMKEKGDIPEGYSVSREKKERFSLILESASTNQTSMYLCASSLSQRGTDTQYFGPGTRLTVL.

This clonotype was detected many times. V is TRBV20-1 and J is TRBJ1-1, with D perhaps TRBD1 (5 bases). The CDR3 contains 11 residues. The germline gives CDR1 DFQATT, CDR2 SNEGSKA (reference sequence). Trimming removed 2 bases at V and 8 bases at J, with 9 bases between. Written as DNA, the CDR3 is TGCAGTGCTAGACAGGGTAGCGAAGCTTTCTTT. Its protein is CSARQGSEAFF.

This clonotype has at least ten counts. The rearrangement links TRBV10-3 to TRBJ1-2; D unresolved. From germline, CDR1 is ENHRY and CDR2 SYGVKD. Trimming left V 5 bases short and J 0 bases short, with 1 base between. The CDR3 has 11 amino acids. The DNA for the CDR3 is TGTGCCATCAGTTCTAACTATGGCTACACCTTC. Protein product: CAISSNYGYTF.

This clonotype was picked up many times. The chain uses TRBV5-1 and TRBJ2-7; D possibly corresponds to TRBD1 (5 bases). The germline CDR1 and CDR2 sequences are SGHRS and YFSETQ. The V gene lost 7 bases and the J gene lost 2 bases, with 13 bases spanning the gap. The CDR3 has 13 residues. CDR3 region: CASATAIPYEQYF. CDR3 bases: TGCGCCAGCGCGACAGCGATTCCCTACGAGCAGTACTTC.

The gene calls are TRBV7-9 and TRBJ2-2, with D perhaps matching TRBD1 (5 bases). The CDR3 extends over 15 amino acids. Trimming cost V 8 bases and J 6 bases, with 19 bases left between them. Germline CDR1 and CDR2: SEHNR and FQNEAQ (reference sequence). CDR3 bases: TGTGCCAGCCAAGCCACGCAGGGAAGTTCCGGGGAGCTGTTTTTT. Translating gives CASQATQGSSGELFF.

This clonotype was counted ten times or more. The genes are TRBV4-1 and TRBJ2-7, with D perhaps TRBD1 (6 bases). The CDR3 sequence is 17 residues long. The V gene lost 1 base and the J gene lost 4 bases, with 20 bases spanning the gap. From germline, CDR1 is MGHRA and CDR2 YSYEKL. The CDR3 DNA reads TGCGCCAGCAGCCAAGGAACACAACAGGGTCTACTGTACGAGCAGTACTTC. This codes for CASSQGTQQGLLYEQYF.

This rearrangement joins TRBV5-5 to TRBJ2-1; TRBD1 matches 7 bases. Germline trimming cut 0 bases from V and 1 base from J; bases unmatched to any gene: 4. Germline V gives CDR1 SGHKS, CDR2 YYEKEE (reference sequence). The CDR3 is made up of 16 amino acids. For the CDR3, the DNA is TGTGCCAGCAGCTTGGTCCGGGACAGATCCTACAATGAGCAGTTCTTC. Residues: CASSLVRDRSYNEQFF.

The chain is built from TRBV14 and TRBJ2-5; D perhaps matches TRBD2 (6 bases). The CDR3 is 16 residues long. V lost 1 base and J lost 2, with 14 bases in between. Germline V CDR1 and CDR2: SGHDN, FVKESK. CDR3 sequence reads: CASSQVFAGTQETQYF. CDR3 in DNA: TGTGCCAGCAGCCAAGTTTTCGCCGGGACTCAAGAGACCCAGTACTTC.

This clonotype came up many times. This chain uses TRBV7-2 with TRBJ1-6; D is perhaps TRBD1 (6 bases). Trimming removed 2 bases at V and 9 bases at J, with 11 bases between. This CDR3 has 14 amino acids. The V gene's germline CDR1 is SGHTA and CDR2 FQGNSA. The CDR3 DNA reads as TGTGCCAGCAGCTTAATCACAGGGAGTTCACCCCTCCACTTT. Amino acids: CASSLITGSSPLHF.

The rearrangement joins TRBV2 to TRBJ2-2; the match to TRBD2 covers 11 bases. The V gene end was trimmed by 6 bases and the J gene end by 1 base; junction bases not matched to a gene: 4. Germline CDR1 and CDR2: SNHLY and FYNNEI. The CDR3 is 16 amino acids. The CDR3 here is CASSHTSGRNTGELFF. CDR3 coding DNA: TGTGCCAGCAGCCATACTAGCGGGAGGAACACCGGGGAGCTGTTTTTT.

Many counts were recorded for this clonotype. This chain connects TRBV29-1 to TRBJ1-1, with D hard to call. CDR3 length equals 14 residues. Germline-derived CDR1 and CDR2 are SQVTM and ANQGSEA. The ends were cut back, 4 bases at V and 1 base at J, with 13 bases in the middle. The CDR3 sequence is CSVVRAGGNTEAFF. CDR3 nucleotides: TGCAGCGTTGTCCGTGCCGGAGGGAACACTGAAGCTTTCTTT.

This clonotype has at least ten counts. The chain uses TRBV20-1 and TRBJ2-7, with 7 bases aligning to TRBD1. There are 14 residues in the CDR3. Germline CDR1 reads DFQATT; CDR2 reads SNEGSKA (reference sequence). With 5 bases clipped from V and 0 bases from J, the junction kept 7 bases outside the gene matches. This CDR3 reads CSALWAGGSYEQYV. CDR3 sequence (DNA): TGCAGTGCTTTATGGGCAGGGGGCTCCTACGAGCAGTACGTC.

The V and J genes are TRBV20-1 and TRBJ2-1; a weak D match, TRBD1 (5 bases). CDR1 DFQATT and CDR2 SNEGSKA come from the germline V gene (reference sequence). This CDR3 has 10 amino acids. Trimming cost V 8 bases and J 9 bases, with 11 bases left between them. The CDR3 loop reads CSTSGFEQFF. The CDR3 coding sequence is TGCAGTACTTCAGGGTTTGAGCAGTTCTTC.

This clonotype was seen repeatedly, ten times or more. The chain carries TRBV6-1 and TRBJ2-1, with 7 bases aligning to TRBD2. The CDR3 length is 15 residues. Germline-derived CDR1 and CDR2 are MNHNS and SASEGT. V gave up 11 bases and J gave up 1 base; unmatched junction bases: 11. This chain's CDR3 is CACRPSGASYNEQFF. In DNA form, the CDR3 reads TGTGCCTGCCGGCCTAGCGGAGCTTCCTACAATGAGCAGTTCTTC.

This clonotype was picked up many times. CDR3 nucleotide sequence: TGCGCCAGCAGCCTCTCACAGGGATCCGGGGAGCTGTTTTTT. The encoded protein is CASSLSQGSGELFF. The J gene is TRBJ2-2, the V gene TRBV5-1; D is perhaps TRBD1 (6 bases). Germline loops: CDR1 SGHRS, CDR2 YFSETQ. The V end lost 4 bases, the J end lost 6 bases, and 13 bases lay between the germline ends. This CDR3 comprises 14 residues.

This clonotype was seen ten or more times. The chain is built from TRBV4-2 and TRBJ1-1; weak D call: TRBD1 (5 bases). The CDR3 extends over 16 amino acids. Germline CDR1 is LGHNA and CDR2 is YNFKEQ. V lost 0 bases, J lost 0 bases, and 11 bases lay in between. The CDR3 sequence is CASSQDLGGVNTEAFF. The CDR3 DNA sequence: TGTGCCAGCAGCCAAGATTTAGGAGGGGTGAACACTGAAGCTTTCTTT.

This clonotype was counted only a few times. The chain joins TRBV9 to TRBJ1-6, with TRBD1 matching 7 bases. CDR1 is SGDLS, CDR2 YYNGEE, per germline. Trimming at V came to 1 base and at J to 8 bases, leaving 18 bases not matched to a gene. CDR3 length equals 19 residues. CDR3 DNA sequence: TGTGCCAGCAGCGTAACCCCCGGCTCCCGACAGGGCAGGGATTCACCCCTCCACTTT. Translated: CASSVTPGSRQGRDSPLHF. Full variable domain (rest looked up from reference TRBV9 and TRBJ1-6): DSGVTQTPKHLITATGQRVTLRCSPRSGDLSVYWYQQSLDQGLQFLIQYYNGEERAKGNILERFSAQQFPDLHSELNLSSLELGDSALYFCASSVTPGSRQGRDSPLHFGNGTRLTVT.